These 19 T cell receptor beta chains were all obtained from the same sample, sequenced in a study of blood T cells in healthy people across ages. Alongside a J-beta primer mix, a sample-barcoded 5' primer served in a second PCR lasting roughly 7 to 11 cycles. Using its own MiXCR run on the 5' RACE reads, TCRdb lists one record per CDR3 protein. The table lists about 540,000 distinct CDR3 sequences, less than 25% of them singletons. The same sample was also used in a study of T cells of mothers and their children.

Sequencing was performed on blood. These receptors came from a boy aged 10-17 years in good health.

Only a few counts were recorded for this clonotype. The V and J genes are TRBV19 and TRBJ1-1; the D is unclear. V lost 6 bases to trimming and J lost 7 bases, with 12 bases between them. This CDR3 region has 12 residues. Germline V lookup: CDR1 LNHDA, CDR2 SQIVND (reference sequence). CDR3 sequence: CASRGPRVEAFF. DNA of the CDR3: TGTGCCAGTAGGGGCCCACGGGTTGAAGCTTTCTTT.

This sequence joins TRBV12-3 or TRBV12-4 and TRBJ2-3; 7 positions agree with TRBD2. Trimming took 6 bases from V and 6 from J; bases not matched to a gene: 12. This CDR3 region has 15 residues. This chain's CDR3 is CASRKWVAGADTQYF. The CDR3 nucleotides read TGTGCCAGCAGGAAGTGGGTAGCGGGTGCGGATACGCAGTATTTT.

This clonotype has more than one count but fewer than ten. The rearrangement links TRBV25-1 to TRBJ2-1; D may match TRBD1 or TRBD2 (6 bases each). The J call may not be correct, given that the DNA end is closer to TRBJ2-7. The CDR3 covers 14 residues. The germline V gene has CDR1 MGHDK and CDR2 SYGVNS. CDR3 bases: TGTGCCAGCAGTGGTCGCAGGGGAGGCTACGAGCAGTACTTC. Protein: CASSGRRGGYEQYF.

The chain has TRBV20-1 and TRBJ2-7; 8 bases are shared with TRBD1. Germline CDR1 is DFQATT and CDR2 is SNEGSKA (reference sequence). Trimming at V came to 1 base and at J to 3 bases, leaving 5 bases not matched to a gene. This CDR3 spans 14 amino acids. The CDR3 bases are TGCAGTGCTAGAGCAGGACAGGGTGTCTACGAGCAGTACTTC. It specifies CSARAGQGVYEQYF.

The chain recombines TRBV7-9 with TRBJ2-1, with D possibly being TRBD1 or TRBD2 (5 bases each). The V gene lost 7 bases and the J gene lost 9 bases, with 13 bases spanning the gap. Germline V CDR1 and CDR2: SEHNR, FQNEAQ (reference sequence). The CDR3 has 12 amino acids. CDR3 bases: TGTGCCAGCATCCCCGAGGGGATTGAGCAGTTCTTC. Its protein is CASIPEGIEQFF.

This chain joins TRBV7-9 and TRBJ2-6, with D possibly being TRBD2 (5 bases). With 2 bases removed from V and 2 bases from J, the gap between germline ends came to 7 bases. There are 15 residues in the CDR3. The germline CDR1 and CDR2 sequences are SEHNR and FQNEAQ (reference sequence). CDR3 amino acids: CASSLSEAGANVLTF. The CDR3 coding sequence is TGTGCCAGCAGCTTATCGGAGGCTGGGGCCAACGTCCTGACTTTC.

The table lists this clonotype with a few counts. The chain links TRBV20-1 to TRBJ2-7, with D possibly TRBD2 on 6 matching bases. The germline V gene encodes CDR1 DFQATT and CDR2 SNEGSKA (reference sequence). CDR3 length: 16 amino acids. V was clipped by 4 bases and J by 3 bases, with 22 bases between them. CDR3: CSAIAPVGGVLYEQYF. DNA of the CDR3: TGCAGTGCTATCGCCCCAGTCGGAGGGGTTCTCTACGAGCAGTACTTC.

This chain joins TRBV7-2 and TRBJ2-5; 7 bases match TRBD1. This CDR3 region has 16 residues. Trimming at V came to 3 bases and at J to 0 bases, leaving 7 bases not matched to a gene. CDR1 is SGHTA, CDR2 FQGNSA, per germline. This chain's CDR3 is CASSFTSTGYQETQYF. The CDR3 nucleotides are TGTGCCAGCAGCTTTACATCGACAGGGTACCAAGAGACCCAGTACTTC.

The rearrangement uses TRBV13 and TRBJ2-2; tentative D call: TRBD2 (5 bases). CDR1 is PRHDT, CDR2 FYEKMQ, per germline (reference sequence). The CDR3 is 13 residues long. V was cut by 2 bases and J by 6 bases, with 7 bases left in between. The CDR3 DNA sequence: TGTGCCAGCAGCTTAAGAGGGCCCGGGGAGCTGTTTTTT. Translated: CASSLRGPGELFF. The whole variable domain, filled in from reference TRBV13 and TRBJ2-2, reads AAGVIQSPRHLIKEKRETATLKCYPIPRHDTVYWYQQGPGQDPQFLISFYEKMQSDKGSIPDRFSAQQFSDYHSELNMSSLELGDSALYFCASSLRGPGELFFGEGSRLTVL.

This chain uses TRBV6-1 with TRBJ2-3, with D hard to call. This CDR3 comprises 14 residues. Germline V gives CDR1 MNHNS, CDR2 SASEGT. Trimming stripped 1 base from V and 2 bases from J, with 7 bases between. CDR3 DNA sequence: TGTGCCAGCAGTGAAGGGGCTCACACAGATACGCAGTATTTT. Translation gives CASSEGAHTDTQYF.

This clonotype was counted a few times. The chain combines TRBV27 with TRBJ1-4, with 7 bases aligning to TRBD1. The length of the CDR3 is 15 residues. Germline V CDR1 and CDR2: MNHEY, SMNVEV (reference sequence). Germline trimming cut 10 bases from V and 8 bases from J; bases unmatched to any gene: 16. Written as DNA, the CDR3 is TGTGCCACCAAACAGGGGAGCTGGGTCGGGGAAAAACTGTTTTTT. It encodes CATKQGSWVGEKLFF.

This clonotype appeared a few times. In nucleotides, the CDR3 is TGTGCCAGCAGCTTGCAGCGGGGGGGCCTCACAGATACGCAGTATTTT. This gives the protein CASSLQRGGLTDTQYF. The rearrangement links TRBV5-5 to TRBJ2-3, with TRBD2 matching 10 bases. Germline CDR1 and CDR2: SGHKS and YYEKEE (reference sequence). V shed 1 base, J shed 2 bases, and the junction held 4 bases outside the gene matches. The CDR3 covers 16 residues.

The chain links TRBV21-1 to TRBJ2-5; the table assigns TRBD1, which was not confirmed against the DNA. TRBV21-1 corresponds to a pseudogene. The CDR3 sequence is 16 residues long. CDR3 protein: CASSKGGRGLLETQYF. In nucleotides, the CDR3 is TGTGCCAGCAGCAAAGGGGGCAGGGGATTGTTAGAGACCCAGTACTTC.

The chain has TRBV7-2 and TRBJ2-7, with D uncertain. The CDR3 totals 14 residues. The germline V gene has CDR1 SGHTA and CDR2 FQGNSA. Between the trimmed V and J ends, which lost 5 bases and 2 bases, there was a span of 13 bases. The CDR3 DNA is TGTGCCAGCAGCCCATCCGGGCCTACCTACGAGCAGTACTTC. It specifies CASSPSGPTYEQYF.

The chain is built from TRBV5-1 and TRBJ1-1; D ambiguous. Between the trimmed V and J ends, which lost 3 bases and 3 bases, there was a span of 21 bases. Per germline, CDR1 SGHRS and CDR2 YFSETQ. This CDR3 spans 17 amino acids. The chain's CDR3 is CASSSDRTRGWDTEAFF. Written as DNA, the CDR3 is TGCGCCAGCAGCTCAGATCGGACGCGGGGATGGGACACTGAAGCTTTCTTT.

V gene TRBV7-9 combines with J gene TRBJ1-2; D ambiguous. The germline gives CDR1 SEHNR, CDR2 FQNEAQ (reference sequence). V was clipped by 3 bases and J by 4 bases, with 9 bases between them. This CDR3 is 13 amino acids long. For the CDR3, the DNA is TGTGCCAGCAGCTTCTCAGCGATCTATGGCTACACCTTC. It specifies CASSFSAIYGYTF.

This chain joins TRBV12-3 or TRBV12-4 and TRBJ2-7, with 7 positions matching TRBD1. J gave up 5 bases and V 3 bases, and 4 bases lay outside the gene matches. CDR3 size: 13 residues. CDR3 in amino acids: CASSFQQGNEQYF. The CDR3 nucleotides are TGTGCCAGCAGTTTTCAACAGGGGAACGAGCAGTACTTC.

This clonotype has a handful of counts. This chain links TRBV10-3 with TRBJ2-1, with D hard to call. The CDR3 spans 14 residues. The V gene's germline CDR1 is ENHRY and CDR2 SYGVKD. V shed 1 base and J shed 5 bases, with 9 bases lying between them. The CDR3 DNA follows: TGTGCCATCAGTGAGTTAAAGAGAAACAATGAGCAGTTCTTC. Its translation: CAISELKRNNEQFF.

As regards this clonotype: One end of the junction varies from germline; a read error may be responsible. The J gene is TRBJ1-3, the V gene TRBV6-6; D remains ambiguous. Germline values: CDR1 MNHNY, CDR2 SVGAGI (reference sequence). The CDR3 runs to 16 residues. CDR3 residues: CASSYGPAGSGNTIYF. For the CDR3, the DNA is TGCGCCAGCAGTTACGGGCCCGCGGGGTCTGGAAACACCATATATTTT.